This T cell receptor beta chain came from a study of blood T cell repertoires in COVID-19. For the study at large: T cells, B-cell-depleted T cells, or PBMCs supplied cDNA or gDNA.

V lost 0 bases, J lost 8 bases, and 7 bases stayed unmatched. CDR1 MNHEY and CDR2 SVGEGT come from the germline V gene. The CDR3 consists of 14 residues. Per the study methods: Estimation of nucleated cell counts relied on the amplification of reference gene primers. Some clones are missing from TCRdb's copy, which holds only in-frame ones; the method was immunoSEQ multiplex PCR. The DNA gave D and trimming, while V, J and clone size come from that table. The table lists more than 150,000 clones, around 80% of them singletons. The rearrangement links TRBV6-2 or TRBV6-3 to TRBJ2-7; 7 nucleotides agree with TRBD2. The source material was peripheral blood. The TCR sequence derives from a man aged 25 to 45 with active or convalescent COVID-19. The CDR3 loop is CASSYSRGREQQYF. DNA of the CDR3: TGTGCCAGCAGTTACTCTCGCGGGAGAGAGCAGCAGTACTTC.